This T cell receptor beta chain was captured by sequencing in a study of T cells after yellow fever vaccination. Notes on the study in general: Abundant clonotypes from the bulk population could have been carried over as contaminants into FACS-sorted repertoires. There was a small share of clonotypes that showed up in both the CD4 and CD8 compartments.

TCRdb independently ran MiXCR on the 5' RACE reads; one entry per CDR3 protein. The sample records around 530,000 distinct CDR3 sequences, 17% being singletons. To note about this clonotype: Its target is unknown.

CDR3 length: 16 amino acids. Between the trimmed V and J ends, which lost 0 bases and 0 bases, there was a span of 10 bases. CDR1 SGHRS and CDR2 YFSETQ come from the germline V gene. This sequence joins TRBV5-1 and TRBJ2-1; D gene uncertain. The receptor was isolated from a man between 18 and 35 years old who received the YFV17D yellow fever vaccine. The source material was PBMCs, sampled 4 to 6 days after the first yellow fever vaccination. The DNA for the CDR3 is TGCGCCAGCAGCTTGGCACTTCTAAGCTCCTACAATGAGCAGTTCTTC. Protein product: CASSLALLSSYNEQFF.